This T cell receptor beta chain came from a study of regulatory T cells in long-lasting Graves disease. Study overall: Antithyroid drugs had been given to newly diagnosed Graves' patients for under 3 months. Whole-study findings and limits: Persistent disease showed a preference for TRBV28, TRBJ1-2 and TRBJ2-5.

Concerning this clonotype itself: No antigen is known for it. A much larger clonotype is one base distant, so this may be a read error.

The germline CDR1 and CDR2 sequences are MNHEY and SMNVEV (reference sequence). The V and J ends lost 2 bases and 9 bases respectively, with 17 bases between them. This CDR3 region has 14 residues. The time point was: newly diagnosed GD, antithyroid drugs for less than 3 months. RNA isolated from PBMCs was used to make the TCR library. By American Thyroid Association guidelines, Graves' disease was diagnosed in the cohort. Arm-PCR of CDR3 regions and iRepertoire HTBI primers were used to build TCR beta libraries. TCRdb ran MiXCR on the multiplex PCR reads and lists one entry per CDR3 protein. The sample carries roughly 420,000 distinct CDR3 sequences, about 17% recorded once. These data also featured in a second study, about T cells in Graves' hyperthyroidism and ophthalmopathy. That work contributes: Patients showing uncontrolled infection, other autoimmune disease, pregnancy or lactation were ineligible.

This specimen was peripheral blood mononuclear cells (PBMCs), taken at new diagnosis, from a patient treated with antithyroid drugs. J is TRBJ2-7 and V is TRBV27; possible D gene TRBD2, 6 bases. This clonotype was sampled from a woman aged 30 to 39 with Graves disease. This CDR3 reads CASSLRGNSGGQYF. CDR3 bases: TGTGCCAGCAGTTTACGGGGCAATAGCGGAGGGCAGTACTTC.